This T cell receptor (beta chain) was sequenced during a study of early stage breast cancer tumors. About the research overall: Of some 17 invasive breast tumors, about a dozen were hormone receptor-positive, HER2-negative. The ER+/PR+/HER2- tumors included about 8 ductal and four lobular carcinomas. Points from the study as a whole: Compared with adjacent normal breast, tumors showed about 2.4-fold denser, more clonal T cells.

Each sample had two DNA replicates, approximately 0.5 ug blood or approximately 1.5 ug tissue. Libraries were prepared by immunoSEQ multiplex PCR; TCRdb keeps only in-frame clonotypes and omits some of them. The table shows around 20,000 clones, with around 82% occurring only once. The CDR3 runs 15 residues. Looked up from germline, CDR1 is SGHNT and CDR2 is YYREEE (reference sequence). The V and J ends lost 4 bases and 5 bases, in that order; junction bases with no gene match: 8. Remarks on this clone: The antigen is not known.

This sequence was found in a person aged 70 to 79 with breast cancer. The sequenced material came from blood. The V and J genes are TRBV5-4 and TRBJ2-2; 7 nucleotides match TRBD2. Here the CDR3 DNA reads TGTGCCAGCAGCCTGATGGGAGGGAGAACCGGGGAGCTGTTTTTT. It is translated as CASSLMGGRTGELFF.